This TCR beta chain was captured in a study of T-cell memory formation after mild COVID-19. Study in general: Among the donors, TCR clusters were largely specific to each donor. Findings of the study overall: Prior to infection, memory already included some responding clones, suggesting cross-reactive memory joined. Contracting CD8+ clones were enriched in EMRA, CD4+ mainly in CM and EM.

In TCRdb, the 5' RACE reads were re-called with MiXCR into one record per CDR3 protein. The sample holds about half a million distinct CDR3 sequences; about 18% are singletons and the top ten take around an eighth. The CDR3 covers 15 residues. Between the trimmed V and J ends, which lost 5 bases and 4 bases, there was a span of 18 bases. Germline values: CDR1 DFQATT, CDR2 SNEGSKA (reference sequence). For this clonotype: Its target is not known.

The TCR comes from an adult woman who had mild COVID-19 (a few samples of this study predate the infection). Cell type and time point are not known. This chain uses TRBV20-1 with TRBJ1-5; TRBD1 is a possible D gene (5 bases). Sequenced: PBMCs or a T cell subset sorted from them (not recorded which). This CDR3 reads CSAWGNGGLNQPQHF. CDR3 DNA sequence: TGCAGTGCTTGGGGCAACGGGGGATTGAATCAGCCCCAGCATTTT.